This T cell receptor (beta chain) is drawn from a study of blood T cell repertoires in COVID-19. Overall study context: PBMCs, B-cell-depleted T cells, or T cells provided the cDNA or gDNA that made up the material.

The CDR3 is made up of 11 amino acids. CDR1 PRHDT and CDR2 FYEKMQ come from the germline V gene (reference sequence). V was clipped by 6 bases and J by 11 bases, with 11 bases between them. As originally analysed: Cell counts per sample came from amplifying reference gene primers. Only in-frame clones appear in the TCRdb table, and some are missing; sequencing was by immunoSEQ multiplex PCR. That table is the source of V, J and clone size, and D and trimming were worked out from the DNA. Of some 290,000 clones detected, roughly 90% appear once; the ten largest clones hold about 4%. During the 2 weeks before they entered the study, exposed participants had met someone with a PCR-confirmed or clinician-diagnosed COVID-19 case.

The source is a woman in her 30s who had been exposed to COVID-19. The chain is built from TRBV13 and TRBJ2-1; the D gene is possibly TRBD2 (5 bases). Sequenced input: PBMCs or T cells enriched from blood (not recorded which). The CDR3: CASSQDSKQFF. The DNA of the CDR3 is TGTGCCAGCAGTCAGGACTCCAAGCAGTTCTTC.